Listed below are T cell receptor beta chains from one sample, sequenced in a study of CD8+CD57+ T cells in acquired aplastic anemia. TCRdb itself ran the reads through MiXCR, one entry per CDR3 protein. Among 400,000 to 600,000 distinct CDR3 sequences listed, around 30% were seen once. Material: sorted CD4+, CD8+, or CD8+CD57+ T cells (not recorded which) from PBMCs. The receptors stem from a human donor with aplastic anemia. The CDR3 runs from the conserved cysteine through the conserved F or W. The D gene is left open where the match is weak. Size tells how often a clone was seen (once, few, many) or the class of an expanded clone, and some rows leave it out.

>TRBV29-1|TRBJ2-6|.|many|13
TGCAGCGTTGCCGTCTCTGGGGCCAACGTCCTGACTTTC
CSVAVSGANVLTF
>TRBV2|TRBJ2-5|.|many|14
TGTGCCAGCAGTGATGGGGCATTCCAAGAGACCCAGTACTTC
CASSDGAFQETQYF
>TRBV25-1|TRBJ1-5|.|many|12
TGTGCCAGCAGGACTCCGGGGCAGCCCCAGCATTTT
CASRTPGQPQHF
>TRBV5-1|TRBJ2-7|.|.|19
TGCGCCAGCAGCAGAGGCCTACTGCCCGGGACACAGAATTCCTACGAGCAGTACTTC
CASSRGLLPGTQNSYEQYF
>TRBV6-1|TRBJ2-5|.|few|16
TGTGCCAGCATCCCCTTCCGTCGACAGCAACAAGAGACCCAGTACTTC
CASIPFRRQQQETQYF
>TRBV6-1|TRBJ1-2|TRBD1|.|16
TGTGCCAGCAGCCACGGGACAGGGGGCGCAGGATATGGCTACACCTTC
CASSHGTGGAGYGYTF
>TRBV5-4|TRBJ1-6|.|.|16
TGTGCCAGCAGCTTGAGTGTCAAGGGGCAGAATTCACCCCTCCACTTT
CASSLSVKGQNSPLHF
>TRBV27|TRBJ2-7|.|.|15
TGTGCCAGCAGTTTAAGCGCGGGCAGGGACTACGAGCAGTACTTC
CASSLSAGRDYEQYF
>TRBV9|TRBJ1-2|.|.|15
TGTGCCAGCAGCGGGGGACCCTCTCGCGACTATGGCTACACCTTC
CASSGGPSRDYGYTF
>TRBV7-3|TRBJ1-3|TRBD1|.|16
TGTGCCAGCAGCACAAACAGGGGAAAGGCTGGAAACACCATATATTTT
CASSTNRGKAGNTIYF
>TRBV5-6|TRBJ1-1|.|.|14
TGTGCCAGCAGCTTCAAGGACCGGGACACTGAAGCTTTCTTT
CASSFKDRDTEAFF
>TRBV7-3|TRBJ2-7|.|many|15
TGTGCCAGCAGCAGAGCCGGCGGGGAGTCCTACGAGCAGTACTTC
CASSRAGGESYEQYF
>TRBV25-1|TRBJ1-5|TRBD1|many|16
TGTGCCAGCAGTGGACGGACAGGGGCCTTCAATCAGCCCCAGCATTTT
CASSGRTGAFNQPQHF
>TRBV20-1|TRBJ2-7|TRBD1|.|12
TGCAGTGCGGGACAGGGGATCGACGAGCAGTACTTC
CSAGQGIDEQYF
>TRBV10-2|TRBJ2-7|TRBD1|many|14
TGCGCCAGCAGTGAGCAGCAGGGGGCTGCCGAGCAGTACTTC
CASSEQQGAAEQYF
>TRBV20-1|TRBJ1-5|TRBD1|once|16
TGCAGTGCTAGTAGACGGGACAGGGGGCCCAATCAGCCCCAGCATTTT
CSASRRDRGPNQPQHF
>TRBV10-3|TRBJ2-7|.|many|15
TGTGCCATCAGTGCTTTTGTGGGGGAGGCCTACGAGCAGTACTTC
CAISAFVGEAYEQYF
>TRBV6-5|TRBJ1-1|TRBD1|.|15
TGTGCCAGCAGTTACCTAGCCCCAGGGGGCACTGAAGCTTTCTTT
CASSYLAPGGTEAFF
>TRBV7-9|TRBJ2-5|TRBD1|once|15
TGTGCCAGCAGCCGAACCGGGACAGGGCTTTTCACCCAGTACTTC
CASSRTGTGLFTQYF
>TRBV6-2/TRBV6-3|TRBJ1-6|.|.|19
TGTGCCAGCAGTTACTCGGTTCAGGGAGGGATGGGAGGCGGTTCACCCCTCCACTTT
CASSYSVQGGMGGGSPLHF
>TRBV29-1|TRBJ2-7|.|.|15
TGCAGCGTTGAAACAGGGAATGGAAACACCCACGAGCAGTACTTC
CSVETGNGNTHEQYF
>TRBV25-1|TRBJ2-1|.|.|11
TGTGCCAGCAGTGCACGATCCGAGCAGTTCTTC
CASSARSEQFF